Listed below are T cell receptor beta chains from one sample, sequenced in a study of T cell responses to AZD1222 COVID-19 vaccine. The repertoire was sequenced with immunoSEQ multiplex PCR; TCRdb's copy has only in-frame clones and lacks some. The sample lists 100,000 to 150,000 clones, roughly 88% occurring once. This sample comprised peripheral blood, obtained on day 0 of MenACWY control vaccination. All receptors derive from an adult in good health. The CDR3 runs from the conserved cysteine through the conserved F or W.

J: TRBJ1-1; V: TRBV6-6; CDR3: CASSNPATENTEAFF
J: TRBJ2-3; V: TRBV10-2; CDR3: CASSDWTGSTDTQYF
J: TRBJ2-2; V: TRBV11-3; CDR3: CASSLGGAPKNTGELFF
J: TRBJ1-2; V: TRBV9; CDR3: CASSVVSTSHRGPGYGYTF
J: TRBJ2-1; V: TRBV28; CDR3: CASSLLYNEQFF
J: TRBJ2-7; V: TRBV6-5; CDR3: CASSYSGTSGEQYF
J: TRBJ2-2; V: TRBV5-1; CDR3: CASSYRRQGLANTGELFF
J: TRBJ2-1; V: TRBV14; CDR3: CASSQGKWTGESYNEQFF
J: TRBJ2-6; V: TRBV5-4; CDR3: CASSLGPGRRSGANVLTF
J: TRBJ1-4; V: TRBV28; CDR3: CASSPQGQGEKLFF
J: TRBJ1-1; V: TRBV6-1; CDR3: CASSESPTVTMNTEAFF
J: TRBJ2-2; V: TRBV24-1; CDR3: CATSDLPGQGNTGELFF
J: TRBJ1-2; V: TRBV11-3; CDR3: CASSPGGGYTF
J: TRBJ1-4; V: TRBV19; CDR3: CASSRGPATNEKLFF
J: TRBJ2-3; V: TRBV10-1; CDR3: CASSAHRAPSTDTQYF
J: TRBJ1-1; V: TRBV9; CDR3: CASSVGFSPEAFF
J: TRBJ1-6; V: TRBV4-3; CDR3: CASSQWTDYNSPLHF
J: TRBJ1-2; V: TRBV24-1; CDR3: CATSDPGNEGADYGYTF
J: TRBJ2-7; V: TRBV5-1; CDR3: CASRERGRDYEQYF
J: TRBJ2-5; V: TRBV24-1; CDR3: CATSDRRVLQETQYF
J: TRBJ2-3; V: TRBV19; CDR3: CASRTTGADTQYF
J: TRBJ2-2; V: TRBV5-5; CDR3: CASSLLQGNTGELFF
J: TRBJ2-3; V: TRBV9; CDR3: CASSSPPRDTDTQYF
J: TRBJ1-6; V: TRBV15; CDR3: CATSGAASSYNSPLHF
J: TRBJ2-5; V: TRBV6-2/TRBV6-3; CDR3: CASSYPLGVTKVETQYF
J: TRBJ2-2; V: TRBV14; CDR3: CASSQDRGLFGITGELFF
J: TRBJ2-4; V: TRBV2; CDR3: CASRTRDRGQDIQYF
J: TRBJ2-2; V: TRBV7-9; CDR3: CASSLAASGGLNTGELFF
J: TRBJ1-6; V: TRBV6-1; CDR3: CASSEGRDRVTSPLHF
J: TRBJ2-1; V: TRBV6-6; CDR3: CASSYPWTGGNEQFF
J: TRBJ1-6; V: TRBV28; CDR3: CASSLAAVVEGSPLHF
J: TRBJ1-2; V: TRBV2; CDR3: CASSQSTGLSYGYTF
J: TRBJ2-1; V: TRBV5-1; CDR3: CASSLSPGGRVNEQFF
J: TRBJ2-3; V: TRBV5-4; CDR3: CATLDRIGRAVADTQYF
J: TRBJ1-4; V: TRBV15; CDR3: CATSREWAGDEKLFF
J: TRBJ2-1; V: TRBV2; CDR3: CASSEATGSWGYNEQFF
J: TRBJ1-5; V: TRBV11-2; CDR3: CASSMSEVRNQPQHF
J: TRBJ2-1; V: TRBV29-1; CDR3: CSVEGPGLAGYEQFF
J: TRBJ2-5; V: TRBV7-7; CDR3: CASSQFPGQGETQYF
J: TRBJ2-1; V: TRBV29-1; CDR3: CSVAHLGTGGNEQFF
J: TRBJ1-5; V: TRBV28; CDR3: CASSAQTGRQPQHF
J: TRBJ1-1; V: TRBV7-9; CDR3: CASSLAGQGRGTEAFF
J: TRBJ2-1; V: TRBV5-1; CDR3: CASSLIANQYNEQFF
J: TRBJ2-7; V: TRBV29-1; CDR3: CSGGTGEGYEQYF
J: TRBJ1-2; V: TRBV12-3/TRBV12-4; CDR3: CASSLNKNYGYTF
J: TRBJ1-1; V: TRBV14; CDR3: CASSHYRDATEAFF
J: TRBJ1-2; V: TRBV6-1; CDR3: CASSDSLWGQGSTNYGYTF
J: TRBJ2-7; V: TRBV18; CDR3: CASSPRTEYPYEQYF
J: TRBJ1-2; V: TRBV6-1; CDR3: CAINSGELSRGYTF
J: TRBJ2-5; V: TRBV6-2/TRBV6-3; CDR3: CASSRWALQETQYF
J: TRBJ1-4; V: TRBV5-4; CDR3: CASTVGVGDEKLFF
J: TRBJ2-1; V: TRBV5-5; CDR3: CASRLALGSSYNEQFF
J: TRBJ2-2; V: TRBV25-1; CDR3: CASSDITSDTGELFF